Detailed here is one T cell receptor (beta chain). What it binds is not known. Construction of TCR beta libraries relied on iRepertoire HTBI primers and on Arm-PCR targeting CDR3 regions. In TCRdb, the multiplex PCR reads were re-called with MiXCR into one record per CDR3 protein. The table records some 370,000 distinct CDR3 sequences, about 12% of them present only once. Time point in this sample: newly diagnosed GD, antithyroid drugs for less than 3 months. The TCR library was made from RNA extracted from PBMCs. Germline CDR1 is SGDLS and CDR2 is YYNGEE. The CDR3 runs 16 residues. The J segment lost 2 bases and the V segment lost 3 bases, leaving 5 bases of the junction unmatched. The source of the sample is a study of regulatory T cells in long-lasting Graves disease. General study points: Patients with persistent disease showed a bias toward TRBV28, TRBJ1-2 and TRBJ2-5.

The same specimen was also included in a second study, on T cells in Graves' hyperthyroidism and ophthalmopathy.

The rearrangement uses TRBV9 and TRBJ2-5, with TRBD1 matching over 12 bases. The TCR originated in a woman under 30 with Graves disease. This sample comprised peripheral blood mononuclear cells (PBMCs), obtained at new diagnosis, from a patient treated with antithyroid drugs. Here the CDR3 DNA reads TGTGCCAGCAGCGGCGGGACAGGGGGCGTACAAGAGACCCAGTACTTC. Protein product: CASSGGTGGVQETQYF.